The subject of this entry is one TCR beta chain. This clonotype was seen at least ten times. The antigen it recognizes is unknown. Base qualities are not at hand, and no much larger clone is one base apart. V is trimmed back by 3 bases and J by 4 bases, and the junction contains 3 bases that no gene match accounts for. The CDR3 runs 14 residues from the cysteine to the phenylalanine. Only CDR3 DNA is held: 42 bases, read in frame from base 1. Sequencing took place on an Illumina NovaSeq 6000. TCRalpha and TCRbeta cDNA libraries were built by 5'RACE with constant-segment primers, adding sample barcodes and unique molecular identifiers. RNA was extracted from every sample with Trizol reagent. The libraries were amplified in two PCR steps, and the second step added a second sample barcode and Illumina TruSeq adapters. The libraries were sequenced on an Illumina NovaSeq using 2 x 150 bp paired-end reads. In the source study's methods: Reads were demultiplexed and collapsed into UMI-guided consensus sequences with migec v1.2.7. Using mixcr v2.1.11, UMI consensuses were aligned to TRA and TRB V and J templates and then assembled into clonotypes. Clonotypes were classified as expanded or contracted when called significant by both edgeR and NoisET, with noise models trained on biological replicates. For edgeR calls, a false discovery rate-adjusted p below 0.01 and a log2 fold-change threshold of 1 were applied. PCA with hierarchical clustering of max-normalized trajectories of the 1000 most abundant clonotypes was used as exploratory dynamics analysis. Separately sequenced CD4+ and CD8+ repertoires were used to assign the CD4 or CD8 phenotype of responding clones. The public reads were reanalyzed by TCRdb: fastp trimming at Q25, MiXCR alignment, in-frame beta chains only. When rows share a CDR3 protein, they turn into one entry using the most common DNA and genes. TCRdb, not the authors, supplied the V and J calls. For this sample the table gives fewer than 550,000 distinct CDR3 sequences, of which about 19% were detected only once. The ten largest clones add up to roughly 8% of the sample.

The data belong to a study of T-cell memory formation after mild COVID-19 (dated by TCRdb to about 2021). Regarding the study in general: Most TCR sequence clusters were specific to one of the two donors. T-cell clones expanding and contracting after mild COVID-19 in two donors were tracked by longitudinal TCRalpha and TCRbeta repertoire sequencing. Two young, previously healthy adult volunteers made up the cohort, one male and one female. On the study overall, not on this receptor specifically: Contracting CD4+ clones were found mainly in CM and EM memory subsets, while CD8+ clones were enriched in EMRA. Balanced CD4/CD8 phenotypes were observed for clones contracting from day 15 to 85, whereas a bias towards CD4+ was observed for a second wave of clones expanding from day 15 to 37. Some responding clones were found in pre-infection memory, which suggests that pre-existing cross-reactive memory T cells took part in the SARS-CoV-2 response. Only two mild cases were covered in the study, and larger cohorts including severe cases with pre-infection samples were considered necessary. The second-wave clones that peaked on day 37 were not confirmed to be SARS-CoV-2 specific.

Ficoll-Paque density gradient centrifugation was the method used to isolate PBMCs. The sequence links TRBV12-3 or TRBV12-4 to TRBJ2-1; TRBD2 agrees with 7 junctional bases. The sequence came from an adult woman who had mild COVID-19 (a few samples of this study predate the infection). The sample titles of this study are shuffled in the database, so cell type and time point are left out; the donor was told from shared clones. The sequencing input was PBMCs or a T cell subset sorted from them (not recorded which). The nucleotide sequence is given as TGTGCCAGCAGTTTTCGGGGGGTTTACAATGAGCAGTTCTTC. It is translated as CASSFRGVYNEQFF.